This T cell receptor (beta chain) was sequenced during a study of T cell responses to AZD1222 COVID-19 vaccine. Findings and limits, study-wide: The number of AZD1222 recipients seropositive at baseline was only five to seven. The study reported that nearly half of spike-specific TCRs target unmutated variant regions. The donors showed a predominance of white British ancestry and of females, with possible underestimation of clonal diversity. Repertoires in all cases were sampled only once the peak T cell response had passed.

Germline values: CDR1 SNHLY, CDR2 FYNNEI. Trimming took 2 bases from V and 4 from J, leaving 11 bases between them. This CDR3 region has 15 residues. TCRdb keeps only in-frame clones here, not all; method: immunoSEQ multiplex PCR. The sample's table shows about 140,000 clones. Notes on this clone: The antigen remains unidentified.

This TCR came from an adult in good health. The chain is built from TRBV2 and TRBJ2-2; no reliable D call. Sequencing was carried out using peripheral blood. The chain's CDR3 is CASSERSPGTGELFF. In DNA, the CDR3 is TGTGCCAGCAGTGAACGGTCCCCGGGCACCGGGGAGCTGTTTTTT.